The 19 T cell receptor beta chains below come from one sample, sequenced in a study of blood T cell repertoires in COVID-19. TCRdb keeps only in-frame clones here, not all; method: immunoSEQ multiplex PCR. This sample has roughly 280,000 clones; 86% occur once, and the top ten carry roughly 4%. Sample: peripheral blood. Receptors originate from a man aged 18 to 29 with active or convalescent COVID-19.

The J gene is TRBJ1-1, the V gene TRBV10-1; D gene unclear. CDR1 and CDR2 (germline): WNHNN, SYGVQD (reference sequence). Trimming took 5 bases from V and 6 from J, leaving 13 bases between them. The CDR3 length is 13 residues. DNA of the CDR3: TGCGCCAGCAGTTTAGGAGGTACAGCTGAAGCTTTCTTT. Translation gives CASSLGGTAEAFF.

This sequence joins TRBV11-3 and TRBJ2-1, with D possibly TRBD2 on 7 matching bases. Trimming took off 2 bases at V and 3 bases at J, with 23 bases between the two ends. This CDR3 contains 19 residues. Germline V gene lookup returns CDR1 SGHNT and CDR2 YENEEA. CDR3 region: CASSLTGTMWRGGYNEQFF. CDR3 in DNA: TGTGCCAGCAGCTTAACAGGGACTATGTGGAGAGGAGGCTACAATGAGCAGTTCTTC.

The chain links TRBV6-5 to TRBJ1-1, with 8 bases that match TRBD1. CDR1 and CDR2 from the germline V gene are MNHEY and SVGAGI. With V trimmed by 4 bases and J by 1 base, 2 bases remained unmatched. This CDR3 has 14 residues. CDR3 nucleotide sequence: TGTGCCAGCAGTTTAGGACAGGGGAACACTGAAGCTTTCTTT. Translating gives CASSLGQGNTEAFF.

CDR3 in DNA: TGTGCCAGCTCTCGACAGCGGGACGGCTACACCTTC. Protein sequence: CASSRQRDGYTF. The J gene is TRBJ1-2, the V gene TRBV18; a weak D match, TRBD1 (5 bases). The CDR3 is 12 amino acids. Trimming shortened V by 6 bases and J by 8 bases, and 13 bases separated the two germline ends. CDR1 KGHSH and CDR2 LQKENI come from the germline V gene.

The J gene is TRBJ2-7, the V gene TRBV29-1; D not certain. Trimming cost V 5 bases and J 3 bases, with 14 bases left between them. Germline V lookup: CDR1 SQVTM, CDR2 ANQGSEA. This CDR3 has 13 amino acids. The CDR3 is CSVTGSTVYEQYF. CDR3 DNA sequence: TGCAGCGTTACCGGGTCAACCGTCTACGAGCAGTACTTC.

The rearrangement links TRBV9 to TRBJ2-5; TRBD1 matches 7 bases. Germline-derived CDR1 and CDR2 are SGDLS and YYNGEE. The V and J ends lost 4 bases and 1 base, in that order; junction bases with no gene match: 4. CDR3 length: 14 residues. The CDR3 spells CASSLRTGQETQYF. CDR3 DNA sequence: TGTGCCAGCAGCTTACGGACAGGCCAAGAGACCCAGTACTTC.

The CDR3 region is CASSLARQPQHF. CDR3 sequence (DNA): TGTGCCAGCAGTTTAGCCCGTCAGCCCCAGCATTTT. The chain combines TRBV12-3 or TRBV12-4 with TRBJ1-5, with D unresolved. This CDR3 region has 12 residues. Deletions cut 0 bases from V and 6 bases from J, with 3 bases between.

This rearrangement joins TRBV6-6 to TRBJ2-5; 8 bases line up with TRBD1. Trimming took 6 bases from V and 7 from J; bases not matched to a gene: 13. Germline lookup yields CDR1 MNHNY and CDR2 SVGAGI (reference sequence). The CDR3 extends over 15 amino acids. CDR3 region: CASSPGTGLKLTQYF. DNA for the CDR3: TGTGCCAGCAGCCCCGGGACAGGCCTTAAATTGACCCAGTACTTC.

This clone was counted once. The J gene is TRBJ2-3, the V gene TRBV7-6, with D unresolved. CDR1 and CDR2 from the germline V gene are SGHVS and FNYEAQ. The CDR3 length is 13 residues. V dropped 5 bases and J dropped 4 bases, with 10 bases sitting between them. The CDR3 nucleotides read TGTGCCAGCAGCCGAGCCCCCGCAGATACGCAGTATTTT. Protein sequence: CASSRAPADTQYF.

The count of this clone is one. The gene calls are TRBV5-1 and TRBJ1-6; 7 bases are shared with TRBD1. J was trimmed by 9 bases and V by 0 bases; bases with no gene match: 12. CDR3 size: 17 residues. Germline CDR1 reads SGHRS; CDR2 reads YFSETQ. As DNA, the CDR3 is TGCGCCAGCAGCTTGGCCCACCGACAGGGACTCGGTTCACCCCTCCACTTT. Its translation: CASSLAHRQGLGSPLHF.

The rearrangement links TRBV7-2 to TRBJ1-1; D remains unclear. This CDR3 has 15 amino acids. V lost 1 base and J lost 0, with 9 bases in between. The germline V gene has CDR1 SGHTA and CDR2 FQGNSA. The CDR3 reads CASSLGVQMNTEAFF. CDR3 nucleotide sequence: TGTGCCAGCAGCTTAGGAGTACAGATGAACACTGAAGCTTTCTTT.

The chain recombines TRBV21-1 with TRBJ2-1; the table names TRBD1, a call not compared with the DNA. TRBV21-1 is noted as a pseudogene. The CDR3 consists of 15 residues. CDR3 nucleotides: TGTGCCAGCAGCCCCGACAGGCACCCTCATAATGAGCAGTTCTTC. It encodes CASSPDRHPHNEQFF.

The chain combines TRBV29-1 with TRBJ2-1; D perhaps matches TRBD2 (7 bases). The V end lost 8 bases, the J end lost 5 bases, and 28 bases lay between the germline ends. The CDR3 spans 17 residues. The V gene's germline CDR1 is SQVTM and CDR2 ANQGSEA. The CDR3 here is CSTSPEGGGPFDNEQFF. For the CDR3, the DNA is TGCAGCACCTCTCCCGAAGGGGGAGGGCCTTTTGACAATGAGCAGTTCTTC.

This clone turned up a few times. The rearrangement links TRBV5-8 to TRBJ1-1; D is ambiguous. Looked up from germline, CDR1 is SGHTS and CDR2 is YDEGEE. The CDR3 runs to 13 residues. Trimming removed 5 bases at V and 1 base at J, with 9 bases between. The chain's CDR3 is CASRRTENTEAFF. DNA for the CDR3: TGTGCCAGCAGACGTACAGAGAACACTGAAGCTTTCTTT.

This chain links TRBV9 with TRBJ1-1; tentatively, D is TRBD1 (5 bases). CDR3 size: 14 residues. Germline V gene lookup returns CDR1 SGDLS and CDR2 YYNGEE. V was pared by 3 bases and J by 3 bases, with 12 bases between. The CDR3 DNA reads as TGTGCCAGCAGCGGGGGGGACGTAGACACTGAAGCTTTCTTT. This gives the protein CASSGGDVDTEAFF.

This clone has more than one count but fewer than ten. The chain couples TRBV4-2 to TRBJ2-1, with a possible D match to TRBD2 (5 bases). The CDR3 loop spans 17 amino acids. From germline, CDR1 is LGHNA and CDR2 YNFKEQ. V was pared by 0 bases and J by 9 bases, with 21 bases between. The DNA of the CDR3 is TGTGCCAGCAGCCAAGATCGGGGTGGCTTATCCTTCGGTGAGCAGTTCTTC. This translates into CASSQDRGGLSFGEQFF.

The chain links TRBV5-1 to TRBJ1-5; D unclear. Germline V gives CDR1 SGHRS, CDR2 YFSETQ. The CDR3 runs to 13 residues. V lost 4 bases, J lost 7 bases, and 12 bases lay in between. CDR3 protein: CASSLLSGQPQHF. The DNA for the CDR3 is TGCGCCAGCAGCCTTCTTTCGGGGCAGCCCCAGCATTTT.

The CDR3 region has the DNA TGTGCCAGCAGCTCCGGCCGGGACAGGGGGTTCTTC. It encodes CASSSGRDRGFF. J is TRBJ2-1 and V is TRBV7-9; 10 nucleotides agree with TRBD1. Germline loops: CDR1 SEHNR, CDR2 FQNEAQ (reference sequence). CDR3 size: 12 residues. V lost 4 bases and J lost 15; bases outside the gene matches: 6.

V and J are TRBV9 and TRBJ2-7, with D unresolved. CDR3 length: 14 residues. Per germline, CDR1 SGDLS and CDR2 YYNGEE. Trimming shortened V by 0 bases and J by 0 bases, and 7 bases separated the two germline ends. The CDR3 loop reads CASSVGAYSYEQYF. CDR3 nucleotides: TGTGCCAGCAGCGTAGGGGCTTACTCCTACGAGCAGTACTTC. Using reference TRBV9 and TRBJ2-7 for the parts outside the CDR3, the full variable domain is DSGVTQTPKHLITATGQRVTLRCSPRSGDLSVYWYQQSLDQGLQFLIQYYNGEERAKGNILERFSAQQFPDLHSELNLSSLELGDSALYFCASSVGAYSYEQYFGPGTRLTVT.